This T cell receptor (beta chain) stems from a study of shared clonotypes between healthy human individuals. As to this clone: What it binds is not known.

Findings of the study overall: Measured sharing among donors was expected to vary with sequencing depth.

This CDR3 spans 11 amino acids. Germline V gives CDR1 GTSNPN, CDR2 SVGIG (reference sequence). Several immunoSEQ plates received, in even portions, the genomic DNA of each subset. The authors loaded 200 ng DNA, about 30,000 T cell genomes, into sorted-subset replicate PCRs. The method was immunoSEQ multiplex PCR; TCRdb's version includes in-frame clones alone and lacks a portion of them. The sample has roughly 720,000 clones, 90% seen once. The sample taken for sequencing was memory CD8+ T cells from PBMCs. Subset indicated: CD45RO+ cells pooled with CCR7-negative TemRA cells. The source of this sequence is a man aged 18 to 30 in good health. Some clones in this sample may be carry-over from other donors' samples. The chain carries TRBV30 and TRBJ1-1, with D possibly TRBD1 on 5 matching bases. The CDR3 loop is CAAGRNTEAFF. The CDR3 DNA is TGTGCTGCAGGGAGGAACACTGAAGCTTTCTTT.